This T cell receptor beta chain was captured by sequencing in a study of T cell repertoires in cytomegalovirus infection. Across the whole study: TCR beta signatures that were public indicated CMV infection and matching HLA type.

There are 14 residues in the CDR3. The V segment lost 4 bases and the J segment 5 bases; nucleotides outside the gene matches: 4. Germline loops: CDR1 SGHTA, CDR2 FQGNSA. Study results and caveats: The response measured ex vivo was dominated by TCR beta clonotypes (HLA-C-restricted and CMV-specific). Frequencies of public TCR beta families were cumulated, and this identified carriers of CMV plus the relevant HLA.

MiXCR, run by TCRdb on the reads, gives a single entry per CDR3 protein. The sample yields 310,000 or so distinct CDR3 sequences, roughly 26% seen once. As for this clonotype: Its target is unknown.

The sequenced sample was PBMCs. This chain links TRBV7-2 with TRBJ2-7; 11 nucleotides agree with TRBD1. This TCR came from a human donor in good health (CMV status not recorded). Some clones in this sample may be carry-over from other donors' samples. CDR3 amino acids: CASSSDRGLNEQYF. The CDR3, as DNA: TGTGCCAGCAGCTCGGACAGGGGGCTGAACGAGCAGTACTTC.